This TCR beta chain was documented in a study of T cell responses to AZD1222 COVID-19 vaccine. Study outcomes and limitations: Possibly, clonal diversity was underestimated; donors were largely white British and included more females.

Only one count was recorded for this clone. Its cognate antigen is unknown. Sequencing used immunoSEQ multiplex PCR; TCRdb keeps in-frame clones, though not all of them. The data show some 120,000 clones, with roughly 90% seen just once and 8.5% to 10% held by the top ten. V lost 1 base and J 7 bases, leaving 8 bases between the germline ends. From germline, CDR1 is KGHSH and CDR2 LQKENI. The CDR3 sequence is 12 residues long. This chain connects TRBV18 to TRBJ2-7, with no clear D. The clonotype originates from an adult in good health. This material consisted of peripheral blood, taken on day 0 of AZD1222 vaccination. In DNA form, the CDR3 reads TGTGCCAGCTCACCACTGGGTCCAGAGCAGTACTTC. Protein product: CASSPLGPEQYF. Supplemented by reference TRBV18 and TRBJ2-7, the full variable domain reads NAGVMQNPRHLVRRRGQEARLRCSPMKGHSHVYWYRQLPEEGLKFMVYLQKENIIDESGMPKERFSAEFPKEGPSILRIQQVVRGDSAAYFCASSPLGPEQYFGPGTRLTVT.